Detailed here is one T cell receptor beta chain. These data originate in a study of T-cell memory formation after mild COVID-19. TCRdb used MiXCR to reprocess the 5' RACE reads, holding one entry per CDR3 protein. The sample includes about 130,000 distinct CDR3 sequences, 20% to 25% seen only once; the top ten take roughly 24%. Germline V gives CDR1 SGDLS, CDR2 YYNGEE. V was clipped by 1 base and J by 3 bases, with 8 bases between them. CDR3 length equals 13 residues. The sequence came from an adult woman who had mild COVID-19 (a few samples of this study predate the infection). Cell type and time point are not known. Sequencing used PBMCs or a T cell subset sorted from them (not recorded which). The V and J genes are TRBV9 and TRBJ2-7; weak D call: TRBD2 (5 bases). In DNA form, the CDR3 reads TGTGCCAGCAGCGTAAGGACTGGCTACGAGCAGTACTTC. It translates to CASSVRTGYEQYF. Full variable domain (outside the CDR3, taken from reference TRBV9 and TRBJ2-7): DSGVTQTPKHLITATGQRVTLRCSPRSGDLSVYWYQQSLDQGLQFLIQYYNGEERAKGNILERFSAQQFPDLHSELNLSSLELGDSALYFCASSVRTGYEQYFGPGTRLTVT.